These T cell receptor beta chains were read from a single sample in a study of siplizumab effects on memory and regulatory T cells. Clones were read by immunoSEQ multiplex PCR, and TCRdb kept only the in-frame ones, dropping some. This sample has around 95,000 clones, with approximately 94% found just once. Sequenced input: non-Treg CD4+ T cells sorted from blood. The receptors stem from a human donor in good health. Both conserved end residues are part of each CDR3. A D gene is named only where the DNA matches it firmly. Not every row has a clone size; where given, it reads once, few, many or a size class.

>TRBV5-5|.|TRBJ2-7|.
TGTGCCAGCAGCTTGGTGCGGGAAGAGCAGTACTTC
CASSLVREEQYF
>TRBV28|.|TRBJ1-4|.
TGTGCCAGCAGGACCCTCGGGGCGACTAATGAAAAACTGTTTTTT
CASRTLGATNEKLFF
>TRBV28|TRBD1|TRBJ1-5|.
TGTGCCAGCAGTTACCCCACAGGGGGCGGGCAGCCCCAGCATTTT
CASSYPTGGGQPQHF
>TRBV2|TRBD1|TRBJ2-1|.
TGTGCCAGCAGCCCGGGGACAGGGGGCACTGGGTACAATGAGCAGTTCTTC
CASSPGTGGTGYNEQFF
>TRBV7-9|TRBD2|TRBJ2-7|.
TGTGCCAGCAGCCAACCTAGCGGGAGAAGAGACGAGCAGTACTTC
CASSQPSGRRDEQYF
>TRBV19|.|TRBJ2-1|.
TGTGCCAGTAGTATACAACTAGGTTATTACAATGAGCAGTTCTTC
CASSIQLGYYNEQFF
>TRBV7-9|.|TRBJ2-1|.
TGTGCCAGCAGCGAAGTCATCCAGGGCGGTGAGCAGTTCTTC
CASSEVIQGGEQFF
>TRBV28|.|TRBJ2-3|.
TGTGCCAGCGAGGGTTCAGGGGCCGTAGATACGCAGTATTTT
CASEGSGAVDTQYF
>TRBV7-9|.|TRBJ1-1|.
TGTGCCAGCAGCGCCCCTCTGGGCGGGAACACTGAAGCTTTCTTT
CASSAPLGGNTEAFF
>TRBV7-2|.|TRBJ2-1|.
TGTGCCAGCAGCTTAGCGTCGGGACAAACCTACAATGAGCAGTTCTTC
CASSLASGQTYNEQFF
>TRBV6-5|TRBD1|TRBJ1-4|.
TGTGCCAGCAGCCGGGACAGAGCTAATGAAAAACTGTTTTTT
CASSRDRANEKLFF
>TRBV6-1|.|TRBJ1-2|.
TGTGCCAGCAGTGTACAGGGCGTGGAGGGCTACACCTTC
CASSVQGVEGYTF
>TRBV14|.|TRBJ2-3|.
TGTGCCAGCAGCCAAAGGAGACAAAACACAGATACGCAGTATTTT
CASSQRRQNTDTQYF
>TRBV19|TRBD1|TRBJ1-5|.
TGTGCCAGTAGTATAGGACAGGGGGGTGCCAATTGGAAGCCCCAGCATTTT
CASSIGQGGANWKPQHF
>TRBV21-1|.|TRBJ2-3|.
TGTGCCAGCAGGGCCAGACGGGGTGAGGTGCGCGTAGGCACAGATACGCAGTATTTT
CASRARRGEVRVGTDTQYF
>TRBV28|TRBD2|TRBJ2-3|.
TGTGCCAGCAGCCTACTAGCGGGAGAAGATACGCAGTATTTT
CASSLLAGEDTQYF
>TRBV28|.|TRBJ2-2|.
TGTGCCAGCAGTTTGGGGGCGGTTAACACCGGGGAGCTGTTTTTT
CASSLGAVNTGELFF
>TRBV9|.|TRBJ1-3|.
TGTGCCAGCAGCCCTGGAGCAGGGAGCTCCTCTGGAAACACCATATATTTT
CASSPGAGSSSGNTIYF
>TRBV9|TRBD2|TRBJ2-1|.
TGTGCCAGCAGCGTAGAGGGGTCGCGGGAGGGCGTGAGTGCCAATGAGCAGTTCTTC
CASSVEGSREGVSANEQFF
>TRBV6-6|.|TRBJ2-7|.
TGTGCCAGCAGTTACGGCCCTCAGGCCTACGAGCAGTACTTC
CASSYGPQAYEQYF
>TRBV28|.|TRBJ1-1|.
TGTGCCAGCAGTTTCCAGGTTAACACTGAAGCTTTCTTT
CASSFQVNTEAFF
>TRBV6-1|TRBD2|TRBJ2-7|.
TGTGCCAGCCGACGGGACTATGCCGGGACCTACGAGCAGTACTTC
CASRRDYAGTYEQYF
>TRBV28|TRBD1|TRBJ1-2|.
TGTGCCAGCAGCGCAGGACAGGGCTATGGCTACACCTTC
CASSAGQGYGYTF
>TRBV28|.|TRBJ2-7|once
TGTGCCAGCAGTCCCGGTTACCAACGCATCTTCATCGAGCAGTACTTC
CASSPGYQRIFIEQYF
>TRBV28|TRBD1|TRBJ1-2|.
TGTGCCAGCAGTCAGGGGGGGGGCGGCTATGGCTACACCTTC
CASSQGGGGYGYTF
>TRBV10-3|TRBD1|TRBJ1-2|.
TGTGCCATCAGGGGGACAGGGGCTAACTATGGCTACACCTTC
CAIRGTGANYGYTF
>TRBV5-1|.|TRBJ2-5|.
TGCGCCAGCAGCTCCCGACAGGCGCCGCGGACCCAGTACTTC
CASSSRQAPRTQYF
>TRBV7-8|TRBD1|TRBJ1-5|.
TGTGCCAGCAGCTTAGCCGGACAGGGTTTTCGTAATCAGCCCCAGCATTTT
CASSLAGQGFRNQPQHF
>TRBV27|TRBD2|TRBJ2-3|.
TGTGCCAGCAGTTTACATCTCGGGGGGGGCACAGATACGCAGTATTTT
CASSLHLGGGTDTQYF
>TRBV19|TRBD1|TRBJ1-1|once
TGTGCCAGTAGTCCCCGACAGTCAGGGGGCGGAGGAGCTTTCTTT
CASSPRQSGGGGAFF
>TRBV5-1|.|TRBJ1-1|once
TGCGCCAGCAGCAGGACGGTTGGATCCGGGACTGAAGCTTTCTTT
CASSRTVGSGTEAFF
>TRBV28|TRBD1|TRBJ1-4|.
TGTGCCAGCTCTTCGCCAGGGGGCTCAACTAATGAAAAACTGTTTTTT
CASSSPGGSTNEKLFF
>TRBV7-2|TRBD2|TRBJ2-7|.
TGTGCCAGCAGCTTAGGAAGCGGGGTGACCTACGAGCAGTACTTC
CASSLGSGVTYEQYF
>TRBV7-8|TRBD2|TRBJ2-2|.
TGTGCCAGCAGCTTAGCGAGGCTAGCGGGAGTTAGTACCGGGGAGCTGTTTTTT
CASSLARLAGVSTGELFF
>TRBV28|.|TRBJ2-2|.
TGTGCCAGCAGTCAGGGACATGGAGTGGGATTTGTCGGGGAGCTGTTTTTT
CASSQGHGVGFVGELFF
>TRBV6-5|.|TRBJ2-1|.
TGTGCCAGCACCCGGGACGGATTCAATGAGCAGTTCTTC
CASTRDGFNEQFF
>TRBV15|.|TRBJ1-2|.
TGTGCCACCAGCAGAGAGGCGACGGAGAACTATGGCTACACCTTC
CATSREATENYGYTF
>TRBV5-1|.|TRBJ2-3|.
TGCGCCAGCAGCACGTGGACTAACCCTAGCACAGATACGCAGTATTTT
CASSTWTNPSTDTQYF
>TRBV6-6|.|TRBJ1-5|.
TGTGCCAGCCGCAGCGCCCGAGATAGCAATCAGCCCCAGCATTTT
CASRSARDSNQPQHF
>TRBV18|.|TRBJ1-1|.
TGTGCCAGCTCACCACCAGGGCCGAACACTGAAGCTTTCTTT
CASSPPGPNTEAFF